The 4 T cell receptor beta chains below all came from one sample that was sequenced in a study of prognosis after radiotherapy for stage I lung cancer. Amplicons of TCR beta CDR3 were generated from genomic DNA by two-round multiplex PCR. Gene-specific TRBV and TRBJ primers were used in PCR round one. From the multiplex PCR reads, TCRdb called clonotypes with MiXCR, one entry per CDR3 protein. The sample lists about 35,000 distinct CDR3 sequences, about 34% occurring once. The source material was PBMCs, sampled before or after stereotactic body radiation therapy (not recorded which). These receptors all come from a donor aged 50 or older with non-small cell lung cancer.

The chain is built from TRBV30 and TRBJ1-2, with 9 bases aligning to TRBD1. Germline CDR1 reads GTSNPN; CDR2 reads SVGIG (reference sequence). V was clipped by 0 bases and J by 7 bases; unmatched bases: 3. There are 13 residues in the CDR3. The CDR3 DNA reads TGTGCCTGGAGTGTGGGACAGGGTGGTGGCTACACCTTC. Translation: CAWSVGQGGGYTF.

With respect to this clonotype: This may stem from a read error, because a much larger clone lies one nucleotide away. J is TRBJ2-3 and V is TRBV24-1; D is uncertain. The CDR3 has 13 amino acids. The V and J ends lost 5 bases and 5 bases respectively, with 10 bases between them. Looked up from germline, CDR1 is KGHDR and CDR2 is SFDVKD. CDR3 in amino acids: CATSGPDKDTQYF. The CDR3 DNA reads TGTGCCACCAGTGGCCCAGATAAAGATACGCAGTATTTT.

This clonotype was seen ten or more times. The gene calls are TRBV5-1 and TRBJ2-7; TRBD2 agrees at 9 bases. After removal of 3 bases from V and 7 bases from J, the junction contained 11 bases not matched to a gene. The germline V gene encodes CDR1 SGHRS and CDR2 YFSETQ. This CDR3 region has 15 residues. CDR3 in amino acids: CASSSTGGRAGEQYF. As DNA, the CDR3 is TGCGCCAGCAGCTCCACAGGCGGGAGGGCGGGAGAGCAGTACTTC.

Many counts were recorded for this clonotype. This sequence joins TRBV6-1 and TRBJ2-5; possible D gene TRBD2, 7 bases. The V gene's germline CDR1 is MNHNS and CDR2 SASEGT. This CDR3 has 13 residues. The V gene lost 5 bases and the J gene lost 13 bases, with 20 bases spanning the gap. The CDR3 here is CASSPRTSGRGYF. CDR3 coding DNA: TGTGCCAGCAGTCCAAGGACTAGTGGCAGGGGGTACTTC.